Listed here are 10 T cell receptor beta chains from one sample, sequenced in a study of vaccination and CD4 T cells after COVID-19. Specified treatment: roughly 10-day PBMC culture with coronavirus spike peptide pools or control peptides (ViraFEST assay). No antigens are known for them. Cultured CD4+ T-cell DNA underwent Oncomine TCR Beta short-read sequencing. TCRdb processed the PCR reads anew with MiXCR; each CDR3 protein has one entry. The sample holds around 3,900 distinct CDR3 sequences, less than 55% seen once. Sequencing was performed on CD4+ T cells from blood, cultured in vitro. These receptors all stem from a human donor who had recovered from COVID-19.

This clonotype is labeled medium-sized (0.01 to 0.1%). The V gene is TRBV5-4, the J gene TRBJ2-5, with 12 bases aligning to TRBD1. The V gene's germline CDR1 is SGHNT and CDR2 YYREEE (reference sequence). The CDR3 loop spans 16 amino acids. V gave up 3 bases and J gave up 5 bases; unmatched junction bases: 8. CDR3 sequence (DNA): TGTGCCAGCAGCTCCAGGGGACAGGGGGCGGGGGAGACCCAGTACTTC. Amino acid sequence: CASSSRGQGAGETQYF. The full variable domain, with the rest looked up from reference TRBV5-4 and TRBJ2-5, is ETGVTQSPTHLIKTRGQQVTLRCSSQSGHNTVSWYQQALGQGPQFIFQYYREEENGRGNFPPRFSGLQFPNYSSELNVNALELDDSALYLCASSSRGQGAGETQYFGPGTRLLVL.

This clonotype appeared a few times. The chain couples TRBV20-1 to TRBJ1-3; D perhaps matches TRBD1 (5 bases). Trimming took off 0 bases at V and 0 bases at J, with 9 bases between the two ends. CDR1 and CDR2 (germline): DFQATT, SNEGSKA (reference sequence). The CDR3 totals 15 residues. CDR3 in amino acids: CSAREGRSSGNTIYF. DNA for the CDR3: TGCAGTGCTAGAGAGGGGCGGAGCTCTGGAAACACCATATATTTT.

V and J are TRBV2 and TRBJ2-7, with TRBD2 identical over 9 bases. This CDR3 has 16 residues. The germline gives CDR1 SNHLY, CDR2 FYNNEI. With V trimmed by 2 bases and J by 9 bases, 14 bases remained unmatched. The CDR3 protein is CASSESRGGLFGWQYF. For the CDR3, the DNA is TGTGCCAGCAGTGAATCGCGGGGGGGCCTTTTTGGATGGCAGTACTTC.

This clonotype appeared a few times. CDR3 in amino acids: CSARDQRGLDGYTF. For the CDR3, the DNA is TGCAGTGCTAGAGATCAGAGGGGGCTCGATGGCTACACCTTC. The chain is built from TRBV20-1 and TRBJ1-2; 7 bases fit TRBD1. Germline V gene lookup returns CDR1 DFQATT and CDR2 SNEGSKA (reference sequence). This CDR3 is built from 14 residues. Trimming at V came to 0 bases and at J to 6 bases, leaving 7 bases not matched to a gene.

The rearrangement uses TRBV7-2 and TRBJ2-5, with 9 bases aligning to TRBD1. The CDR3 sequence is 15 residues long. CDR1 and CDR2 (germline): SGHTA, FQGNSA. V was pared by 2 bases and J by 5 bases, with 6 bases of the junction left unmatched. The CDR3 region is CASSLSQGAGETQYF. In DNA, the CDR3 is TGTGCCAGCAGCTTATCACAGGGGGCGGGGGAGACCCAGTACTTC.

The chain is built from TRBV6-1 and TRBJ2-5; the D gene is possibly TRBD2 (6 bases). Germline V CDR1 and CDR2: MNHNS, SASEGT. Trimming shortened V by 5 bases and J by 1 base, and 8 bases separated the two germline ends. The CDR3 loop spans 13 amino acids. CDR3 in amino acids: CASSTGLQETQYF. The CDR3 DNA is TGTGCCAGCAGTACGGGACTCCAAGAGACCCAGTACTTC.

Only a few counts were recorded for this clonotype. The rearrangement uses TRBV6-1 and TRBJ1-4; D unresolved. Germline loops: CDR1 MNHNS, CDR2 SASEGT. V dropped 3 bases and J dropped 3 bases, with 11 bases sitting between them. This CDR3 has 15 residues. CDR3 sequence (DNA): TGTGCCAGCAGTGATAAGCCAGAACCTAATGAAAAACTGTTTTTT. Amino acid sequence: CASSDKPEPNEKLFF.

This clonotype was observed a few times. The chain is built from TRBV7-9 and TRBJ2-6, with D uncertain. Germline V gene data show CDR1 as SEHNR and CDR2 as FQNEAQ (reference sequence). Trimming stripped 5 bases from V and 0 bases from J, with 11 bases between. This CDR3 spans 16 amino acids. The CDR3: CASSEEEFSGANVLTF. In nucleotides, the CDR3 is TGTGCCAGCAGCGAAGAAGAGTTCTCTGGGGCCAACGTCCTGACTTTC.

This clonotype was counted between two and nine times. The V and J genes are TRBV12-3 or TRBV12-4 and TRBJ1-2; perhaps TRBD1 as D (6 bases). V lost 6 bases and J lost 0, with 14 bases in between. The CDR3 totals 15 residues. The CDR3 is CASRQTGLSNYGYTF. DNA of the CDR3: TGTGCCAGCAGACAAACAGGGCTATCTAACTATGGCTACACCTTC.

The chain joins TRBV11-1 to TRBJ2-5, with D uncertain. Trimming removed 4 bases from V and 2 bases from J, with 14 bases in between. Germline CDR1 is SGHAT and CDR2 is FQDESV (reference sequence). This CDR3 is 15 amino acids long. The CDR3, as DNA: TGTGCCAGCAGCTCCATCGGAATACTGCAAGAGACCCAGTACTTC. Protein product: CASSSIGILQETQYF.